This TCR beta chain was retrieved from a study of blood T cell repertoires in COVID-19. Overall study: The samples span acute and convalescent COVID-19 from the United States, Italy and Spain. Sample material is recorded as cDNA or gDNA derived from T cells, B-cell-depleted T cells, or PBMCs.

Per the original methods: Researchers report that nucleated cell counts were estimated from reference gene primer amplification. TCRdb's copy holds only in-frame clones and misses some; the assay was immunoSEQ multiplex PCR. The DNA was the basis for D and trimming; V, J and clone size are from that table. The sample includes about 360,000 clones, approximately 86% of them seen just once. The CDR3 covers 16 residues. Looked up from germline, CDR1 is MNHNS and CDR2 is SASEGT. Unmatched junction bases numbered 6, after V lost 2 bases and J lost 6 bases. The sample comprised peripheral blood. The TCR sequence derives from a human donor in a cohort sampled during active COVID-19. The chain links TRBV6-1 to TRBJ1-6, with 8 bases that match TRBD1. The CDR3 spells CASSESVGQGNSPLHF. The CDR3 nucleotides read TGTGCCAGCAGTGAATCGGTAGGACAGGGTAATTCACCCCTCCACTTT.